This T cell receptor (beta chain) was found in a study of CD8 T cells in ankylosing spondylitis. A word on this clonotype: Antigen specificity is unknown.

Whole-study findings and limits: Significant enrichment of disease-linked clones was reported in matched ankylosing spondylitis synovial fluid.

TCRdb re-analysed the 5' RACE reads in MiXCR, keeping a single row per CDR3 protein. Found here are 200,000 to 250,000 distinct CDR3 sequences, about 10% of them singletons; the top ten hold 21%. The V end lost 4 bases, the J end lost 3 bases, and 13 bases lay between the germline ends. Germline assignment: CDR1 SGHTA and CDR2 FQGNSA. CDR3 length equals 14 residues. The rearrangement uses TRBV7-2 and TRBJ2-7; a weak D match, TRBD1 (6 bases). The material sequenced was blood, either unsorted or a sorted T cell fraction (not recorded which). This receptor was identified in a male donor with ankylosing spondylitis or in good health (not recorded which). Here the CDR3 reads CASSSTGYNYEQYF. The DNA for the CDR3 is TGTGCCAGCAGCTCTACAGGGTACAACTACGAGCAGTACTTC. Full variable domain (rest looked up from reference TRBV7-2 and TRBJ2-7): GAGVSQSPSNKVTEKGKDVELRCDPISGHTALYWYRQSLGQGLEFLIYFQGNSAPDKSGLPSDRFSAERTGGSVSTLTIQRTQQEDSAVYLCASSSTGYNYEQYFGPGTRLTVT.